What follows is one TCR beta chain and its context. What it recognizes is unknown. Each CDR3 protein is one row after TCRdb ran MiXCR on the 5' RACE reads. In the table there are under 250,000 distinct CDR3 sequences, approximately 12% of which are singletons. The data stem from a study of CD8 T cells in ankylosing spondylitis. Findings and caveats of the study: Prior work had noted some motif variants in reactive arthritis blood and synovial fluid.

The V and J ends lost 4 bases and 5 bases, in that order; junction bases with no gene match: 10. The germline V gene has CDR1 SQVTM and CDR2 ANQGSEA. The CDR3 loop spans 15 amino acids. The sequenced sample was blood, either unsorted or a sorted T cell fraction (not recorded which). This receptor was identified in a male donor with ankylosing spondylitis or in good health (not recorded which). The rearrangement links TRBV29-1 to TRBJ1-1; 10 bases map to TRBD1. CDR3 loop: CSVVGQGWRGTEAFF. The DNA for the CDR3 is TGCAGCGTTGTGGGACAGGGGTGGAGAGGTACTGAAGCTTTCTTT. Supplemented by reference TRBV29-1 and TRBJ1-1, the full variable domain reads SAVISQKPSRDICQRGTSLTIQCQVDSQVTMMFWYRQQPGQSLTLIATANQGSEATYESGFVIDKFPISRPNLTFSTLTVSNMSPEDSSIYLCSVVGQGWRGTEAFFGQGTRLTVV.